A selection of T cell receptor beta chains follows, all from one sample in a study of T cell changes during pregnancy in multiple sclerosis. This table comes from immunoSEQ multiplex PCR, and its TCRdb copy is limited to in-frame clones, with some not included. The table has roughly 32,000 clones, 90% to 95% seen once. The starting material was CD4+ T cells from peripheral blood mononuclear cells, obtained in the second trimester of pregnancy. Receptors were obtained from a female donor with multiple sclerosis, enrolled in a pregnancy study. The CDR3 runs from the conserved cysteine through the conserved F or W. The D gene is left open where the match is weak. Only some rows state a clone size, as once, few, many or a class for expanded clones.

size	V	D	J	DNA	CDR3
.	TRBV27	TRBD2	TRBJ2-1	TGTGCCAGCAGTTTAGAACGGGCCGGGGCGGGAGGCCTTGGTGAGCAGTTCTTC	CASSLERAGAGGLGEQFF
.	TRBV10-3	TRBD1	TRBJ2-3	TGTGCCATCAGTGCTCTACCTCTCCGGGACAGGGGGCTAACTCCCGCAGATACGCAGTATTTT	CAISALPLRDRGLTPADTQYF
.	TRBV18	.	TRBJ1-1	TGTGCCAGCTCAGAAGGACAGATCATGAACACTGAAGCTTTCTTT	CASSEGQIMNTEAFF
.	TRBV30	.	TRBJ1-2	TGTGCCTGGGCTAAAGGGGGACGTTCCACCTTC	CAWAKGGRSTF
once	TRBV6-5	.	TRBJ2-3	TGTGCCAGCAGTTACTCCGGGGGCACAGATACGCAGTATTTT	CASSYSGGTDTQYF
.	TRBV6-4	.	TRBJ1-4	TGTGCCACCTCGGGCGGGTCAAATGAAAAACTGTTTTTT	CATSGGSNEKLFF
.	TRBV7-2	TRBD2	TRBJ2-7	TGTGCCAGCAGCTTAGAGTGGGGACTAGCCTACGAGCAGTACTTC	CASSLEWGLAYEQYF
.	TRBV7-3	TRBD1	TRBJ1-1	TGTGCCAGCAGTCGGGACAGGGGGGCCACTGAAGCTTTCTTT	CASSRDRGATEAFF
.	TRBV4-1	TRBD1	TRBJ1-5	TGCGCCAGCAGCCATCCTATAACCGGGACAGGGGGGCAGCCCCAGCATTTT	CASSHPITGTGGQPQHF
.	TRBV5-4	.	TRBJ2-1	TGTGCCAGCAGCTTGGGGGGAGAACTCAATGAGCAGTTCTTC	CASSLGGELNEQFF
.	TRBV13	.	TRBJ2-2	TGTGCCAGCAGCAGGGAGAGAGCCGGGGAGCTGTTTTTT	CASSRERAGELFF
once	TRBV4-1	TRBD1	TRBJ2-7	TGCGCCAGCAGCCAAGGCGGACAGGGCCTTCCCTCCCAGTACTTC	CASSQGGQGLPSQYF
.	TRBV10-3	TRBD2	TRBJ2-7	TGTGCCATCAGTGAGCGGTCGGGACTAGCGGTGAGCTCCTACGAGCAGTACTTC	CAISERSGLAVSSYEQYF
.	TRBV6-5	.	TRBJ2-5	TGTGCCAGCAGTTACTCGCCAGGACAAGAGACCCAGTACTTC	CASSYSPGQETQYF
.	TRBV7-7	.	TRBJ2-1	TGTGCCAGCAGCTTAAAAAGCGAAACAAGGGGGTCCCCTTTTAACAATGAGCAGTTCTTC	CASSLKSETRGSPFNNEQFF
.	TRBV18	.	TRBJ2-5	TGTGCCAGCTCACCGTCTGTAGAGACCCAGTACTTC	CASSPSVETQYF
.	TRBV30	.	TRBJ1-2	TGTGCCTGGACCCCCGGGCGGGGAGGCCCTGGCTACACCTTC	CAWTPGRGGPGYTF
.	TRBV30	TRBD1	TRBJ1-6	TGTGCCTGGTCCGACAGGGAGGCGACACCCCTCCACTTT	CAWSDREATPLHF
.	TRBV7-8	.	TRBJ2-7	TGTGCCAGCAGCGGGAATCGGGACACTTCCTACGAGCAGTACTTC	CASSGNRDTSYEQYF
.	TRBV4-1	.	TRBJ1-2	TGCGCCAGCAGCCTCGGAGGGCGGGGTAGGGCTAACTATGGCTACACCTTC	CASSLGGRGRANYGYTF
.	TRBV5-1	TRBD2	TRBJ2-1	TGCGCCAGCAGTAGCGGGACGGGAATATACAATGAGCAGTTCTTC	CASSSGTGIYNEQFF
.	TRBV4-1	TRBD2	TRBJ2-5	TGCGCCAGCAGCCAAGAGGGTTGGCAGCGGGAGAAGGAGACCCAGTACTTC	CASSQEGWQREKETQYF
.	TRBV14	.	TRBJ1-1	TGTGCCAGCAGCCTTGCAGGGATGAACACTGAAGCTTTCTTT	CASSLAGMNTEAFF
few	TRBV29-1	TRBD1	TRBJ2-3	TGCAGCGTGTTACAGGGGGCAGGCACAGATACGCAGTATTTT	CSVLQGAGTDTQYF
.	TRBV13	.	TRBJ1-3	TGTGCCAGCAGCTTAGGCCGGGAGACAGGAAACACCATATATTTT	CASSLGRETGNTIYF
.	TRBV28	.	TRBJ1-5	TGTGCCAGCAGTTTTCGAGGGTTAACTCAGCCCCAGCATTTT	CASSFRGLTQPQHF
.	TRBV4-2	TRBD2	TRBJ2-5	TGTGCCAGCAGCCAAGGGGGAGCGGGGGGGGAGACCCAGTACTTC	CASSQGGAGGETQYF
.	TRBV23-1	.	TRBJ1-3	TGCGCCAGCAGTCAATCAGGGGGTAGGTACTCTGGAAACACCATATATTTT	CASSQSGGRYSGNTIYF
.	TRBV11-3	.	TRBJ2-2	TGTGCCAGCAGTCCCGGCGGCACCGGGGAGCTGTTTTTT	CASSPGGTGELFF
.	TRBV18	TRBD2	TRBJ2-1	TGTGCCAGCTCACCCAATAGCGGGGTACTATACAATGAGCAGTTCTTC	CASSPNSGVLYNEQFF
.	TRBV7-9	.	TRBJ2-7	TGTGCCAGCAGCACCCATAGCAGACGCTCCTACGAGCAGTACTTC	CASSTHSRRSYEQYF
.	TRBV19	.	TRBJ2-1	TGTGCCAGTAGTATAGTAGGGATGCGGGTCTTCTCCTACAATGAGCAGTTCTTC	CASSIVGMRVFSYNEQFF
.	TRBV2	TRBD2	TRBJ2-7	TGTGCCAGCAGGACCGGACTAGCGGGACCCTACGAGCAGTACTTC	CASRTGLAGPYEQYF
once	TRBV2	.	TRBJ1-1	TGTGCCAGCAGTGAAGAAGCGGCGGGCGGGGGGATTCCCACTGAAGCTTTCTTT	CASSEEAAGGGIPTEAFF
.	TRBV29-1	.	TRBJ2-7	TGCAGCGCCGGAGAGGTGGGACTCTACGAGCAGTACTTC	CSAGEVGLYEQYF
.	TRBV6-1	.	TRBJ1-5	TGTGCCAGCAGTGAAGCCGGGGGAGCTCAGCCCCAGCATTTT	CASSEAGGAQPQHF